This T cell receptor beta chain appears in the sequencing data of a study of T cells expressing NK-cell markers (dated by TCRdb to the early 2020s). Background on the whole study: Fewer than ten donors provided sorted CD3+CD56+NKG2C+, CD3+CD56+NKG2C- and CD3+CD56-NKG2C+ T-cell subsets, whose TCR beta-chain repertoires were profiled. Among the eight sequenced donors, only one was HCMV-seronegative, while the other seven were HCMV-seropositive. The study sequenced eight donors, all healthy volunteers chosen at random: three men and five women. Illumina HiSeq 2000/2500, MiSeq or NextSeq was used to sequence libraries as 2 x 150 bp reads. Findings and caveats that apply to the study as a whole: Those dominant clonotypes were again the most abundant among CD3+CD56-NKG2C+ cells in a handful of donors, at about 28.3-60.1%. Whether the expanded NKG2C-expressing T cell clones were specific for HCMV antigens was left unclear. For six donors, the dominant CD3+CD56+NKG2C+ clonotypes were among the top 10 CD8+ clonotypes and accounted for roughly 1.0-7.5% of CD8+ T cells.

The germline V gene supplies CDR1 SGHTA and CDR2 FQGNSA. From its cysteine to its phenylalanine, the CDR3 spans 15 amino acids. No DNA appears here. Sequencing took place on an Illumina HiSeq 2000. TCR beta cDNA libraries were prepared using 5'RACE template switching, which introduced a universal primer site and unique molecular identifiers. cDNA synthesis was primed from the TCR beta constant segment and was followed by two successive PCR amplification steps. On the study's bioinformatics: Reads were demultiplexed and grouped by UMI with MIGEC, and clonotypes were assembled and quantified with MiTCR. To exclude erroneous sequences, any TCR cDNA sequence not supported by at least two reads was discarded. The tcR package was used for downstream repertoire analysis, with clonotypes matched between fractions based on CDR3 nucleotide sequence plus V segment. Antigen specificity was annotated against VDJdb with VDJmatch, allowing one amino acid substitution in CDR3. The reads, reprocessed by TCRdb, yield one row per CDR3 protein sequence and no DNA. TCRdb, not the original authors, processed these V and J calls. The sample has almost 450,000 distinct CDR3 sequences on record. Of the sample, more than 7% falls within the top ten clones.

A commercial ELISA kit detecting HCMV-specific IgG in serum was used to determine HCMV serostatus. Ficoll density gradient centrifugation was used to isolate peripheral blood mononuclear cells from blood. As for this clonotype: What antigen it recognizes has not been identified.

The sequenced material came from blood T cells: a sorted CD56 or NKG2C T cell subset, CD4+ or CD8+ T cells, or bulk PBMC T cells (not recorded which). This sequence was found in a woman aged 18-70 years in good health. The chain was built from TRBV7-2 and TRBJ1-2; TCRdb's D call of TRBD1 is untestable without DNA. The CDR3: CASSHWTGGDYGYTF.